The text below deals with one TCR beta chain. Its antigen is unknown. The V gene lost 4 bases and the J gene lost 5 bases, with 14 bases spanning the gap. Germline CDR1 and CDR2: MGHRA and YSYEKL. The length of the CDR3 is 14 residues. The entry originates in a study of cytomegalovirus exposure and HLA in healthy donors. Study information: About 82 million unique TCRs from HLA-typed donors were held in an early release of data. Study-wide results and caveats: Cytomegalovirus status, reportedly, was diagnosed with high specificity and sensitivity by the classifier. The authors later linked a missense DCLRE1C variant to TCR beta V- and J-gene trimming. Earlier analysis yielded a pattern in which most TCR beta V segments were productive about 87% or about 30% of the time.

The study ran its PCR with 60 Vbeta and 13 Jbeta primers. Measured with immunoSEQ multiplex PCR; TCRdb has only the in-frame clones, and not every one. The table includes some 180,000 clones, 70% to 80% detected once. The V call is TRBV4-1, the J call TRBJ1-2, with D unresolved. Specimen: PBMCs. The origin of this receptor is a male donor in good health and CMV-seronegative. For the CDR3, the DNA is TGCGCCAGCAGCCCCCACAGTGCTCAGTATGGCTACACCTTC. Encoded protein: CASSPHSAQYGYTF.